The next 14 T cell receptor beta chains were all read from a single sample in a study of cytomegalovirus exposure and HLA in healthy donors. Primers: 60 Vbeta forward and 13 Jbeta reverse. TCRdb's copy holds only in-frame clones and misses some; the assay was immunoSEQ multiplex PCR. In the table there are 160,000 or so clones, approximately 77% of which are singletons. Sequencing input: PBMCs. These receptors came from a female donor in good health and CMV-seronegative.

The chain uses TRBV4-1 and TRBJ1-2; TRBD1 agrees at 8 bases. The CDR3 totals 13 residues. The V gene's germline CDR1 is MGHRA and CDR2 YSYEKL. The V gene end was trimmed by 2 bases and the J gene end by 8 bases; junction bases not matched to a gene: 4. CDR3 amino acids: CASSQPQGGGYTF. As DNA, the CDR3 is TGCGCCAGCAGCCAACCACAGGGGGGCGGCTACACCTTC.

The genes are TRBV11-2 and TRBJ2-7, with 9 bases that match TRBD1. The germline CDR1 and CDR2 sequences are SGHAT and FQNNGV. CDR3 length: 14 amino acids. V shed 3 bases and J 3 bases; nucleotides not matched to a gene: 3. The CDR3 loop reads CASSLGQGDYEQYF. CDR3 coding DNA: TGTGCCAGCAGCTTGGGACAGGGCGACTACGAGCAGTACTTC.

This CDR3 reads CASSPTGTGGETQYF. The CDR3 DNA follows: TGTGCCAGCAGCCCCACCGGGACAGGGGGAGAGACCCAGTACTTC. The chain joins TRBV7-9 to TRBJ2-5; 11 bases line up with TRBD1. Germline-derived CDR1 and CDR2 are SEHNR and FQNEAQ (reference sequence). The CDR3 sequence is 15 residues long. The V segment lost 5 bases and the J segment 4 bases; nucleotides outside the gene matches: 6.

V usage is TRBV10-3 and J usage is TRBJ1-6; 7 nucleotides agree with TRBD1. CDR3 length: 13 amino acids. Germline assignment: CDR1 ENHRY and CDR2 SYGVKD. Trimming took 11 bases from V and 7 from J; bases not matched to a gene: 8. CDR3 sequence reads: CAAGTVENSPLHF. CDR3 DNA: TGTGCCGCAGGGACAGTTGAGAATTCACCCCTCCACTTT.

V is TRBV4-1 and J is TRBJ2-5; D remains ambiguous. The CDR3 spans 14 residues. The germline gives CDR1 MGHRA, CDR2 YSYEKL. V was shortened by 4 bases and J by 5 bases, with 14 bases between the two germline ends. The CDR3 loop is CASSPQVRAETQYF. The CDR3 DNA sequence: TGCGCCAGCAGCCCTCAAGTTCGAGCGGAGACCCAGTACTTC.

J is TRBJ2-6 and V is TRBV4-3; 7 bases are a match to TRBD1. Germline CDR1 reads LGHNA; CDR2 reads YSLEER. The CDR3 totals 19 residues. After removal of 4 bases from V and 0 bases from J, the junction contained 12 bases not matched to a gene. This CDR3 reads CASSPHRGPTFSGANVLTF. As DNA, the CDR3 is TGCGCCAGCAGCCCCCACAGGGGCCCCACCTTCTCTGGGGCCAACGTCCTGACTTTC.

This clone was detected a few times. This chain connects TRBV7-9 to TRBJ2-1; a weak D match, TRBD1 (6 bases). The CDR3 has 14 residues. Trimming cost V 2 bases and J 4 bases, with 9 bases left between them. The germline V gene encodes CDR1 SEHNR and CDR2 FQNEAQ (reference sequence). CDR3 bases: TGTGCCAGCAGCTTATCCGGACAGTACAATGAGCAGTTCTTC. This encodes CASSLSGQYNEQFF.

The chain has TRBV29-1 and TRBJ2-1; 16 bases align to TRBD2. V was pared by 2 bases and J by 7 bases, with 14 bases of the junction left unmatched. This CDR3 is 19 amino acids long. Germline loops: CDR1 SQVTM, CDR2 ANQGSEA. The CDR3 sequence: CSVEFPGTSGRGAYNEQFF. CDR3 bases: TGCAGCGTTGAATTTCCGGGGACTAGCGGGAGGGGTGCGTATAATGAGCAGTTCTTC.

The genes are TRBV9 and TRBJ2-7, with D perhaps matching TRBD2 (7 bases). The CDR3 totals 16 residues. With 0 bases removed from V and 2 bases from J, the gap between germline ends came to 15 bases. Germline V gene sequence: CDR1 SGDLS, CDR2 YYNGEE. The CDR3 sequence is CASSVESAGAPYEQYF. CDR3 bases: TGTGCCAGCAGCGTAGAATCGGCGGGGGCACCCTACGAGCAGTACTTC. Supplemented by reference TRBV9 and TRBJ2-7, the full variable domain reads DSGVTQTPKHLITATGQRVTLRCSPRSGDLSVYWYQQSLDQGLQFLIQYYNGEERAKGNILERFSAQQFPDLHSELNLSSLELGDSALYFCASSVESAGAPYEQYFGPGTRLTVT.

V and J are TRBV7-2 and TRBJ2-7; D is uncertain. V was cut by 6 bases and J by 0 bases, with 15 bases left in between. From germline, CDR1 is SGHTA and CDR2 FQGNSA. CDR3 size: 15 residues. In nucleotides, the CDR3 is TGTGCCAGCAGTTTCGACACATTGAGCTCCTACGAGCAGTACTTC. Its protein is CASSFDTLSSYEQYF.

V is TRBV27 and J is TRBJ1-2; the match to TRBD1 covers 9 bases. Looked up from germline, CDR1 is MNHEY and CDR2 is SMNVEV (reference sequence). This CDR3 comprises 14 residues. V lost 5 bases and J lost 4; bases outside the gene matches: 5. CDR3 sequence reads: CASSTGGAGYGYTF. The CDR3 DNA reads as TGTGCCAGCAGTACAGGGGGCGCCGGCTATGGCTACACCTTC.

V and J are TRBV6-1 and TRBJ2-3, with unresolved D. Germline V gene sequence: CDR1 MNHNS, CDR2 SASEGT. The CDR3 loop spans 18 amino acids. Trimming shortened V by 3 bases and J by 4 bases, and 23 bases separated the two germline ends. The CDR3 region has the DNA TGTGCCAGCAGTGACCCCCTAGAGGCGTCGAGAAAACCAGATACGCAGTATTTT. Amino acid sequence: CASSDPLEASRKPDTQYF.

This chain links TRBV27 with TRBJ2-7; weak D call: TRBD2 (6 bases). Germline values: CDR1 MNHEY, CDR2 SMNVEV (reference sequence). Between the trimmed V and J ends, which lost 5 bases and 1 base, there was a span of 21 bases. The length of the CDR3 is 17 residues. This CDR3 is CASSQPRGRWGSYEQYF. In DNA, the CDR3 is TGTGCCAGCAGTCAGCCCCGGGGGAGGTGGGGTTCCTACGAGCAGTACTTC.

The rearrangement uses TRBV28 and TRBJ2-7, with D uncertain. Germline CDR1 is MDHEN and CDR2 is SYDVKM. CDR3 length: 12 amino acids. This CDR3 reads CAAARPAYEQYF. The DNA of the CDR3 is TGTGCTGCGGCGAGGCCGGCCTACGAGCAGTACTTC.